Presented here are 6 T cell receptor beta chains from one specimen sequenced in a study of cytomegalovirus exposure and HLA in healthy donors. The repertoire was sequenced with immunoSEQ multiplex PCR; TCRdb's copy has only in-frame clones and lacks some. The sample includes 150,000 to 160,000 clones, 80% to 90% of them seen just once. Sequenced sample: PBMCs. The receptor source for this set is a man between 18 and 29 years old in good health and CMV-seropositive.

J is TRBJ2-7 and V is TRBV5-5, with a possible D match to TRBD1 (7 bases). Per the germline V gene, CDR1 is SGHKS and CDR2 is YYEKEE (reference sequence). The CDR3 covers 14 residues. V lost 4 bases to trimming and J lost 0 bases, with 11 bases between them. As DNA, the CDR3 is TGTGCCAGCAGCCGGAGGGACAGCTCCTACGAGCAGTACTTC. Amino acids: CASSRRDSSYEQYF.

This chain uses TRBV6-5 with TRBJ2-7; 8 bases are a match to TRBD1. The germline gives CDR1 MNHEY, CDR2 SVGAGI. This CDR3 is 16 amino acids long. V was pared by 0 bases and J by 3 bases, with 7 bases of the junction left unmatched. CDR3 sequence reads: CASSYSNRGTRYEQYF. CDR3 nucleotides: TGTGCCAGCAGTTACTCGAACAGGGGGACCCGCTACGAGCAGTACTTC.

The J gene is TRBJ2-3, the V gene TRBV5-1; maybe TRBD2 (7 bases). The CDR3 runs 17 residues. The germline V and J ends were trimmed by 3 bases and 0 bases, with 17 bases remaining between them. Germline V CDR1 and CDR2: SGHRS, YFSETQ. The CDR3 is CASSSTGAGVSTDTQYF. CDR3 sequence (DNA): TGCGCCAGCAGCTCCACGGGGGCGGGGGTTAGCACAGATACGCAGTATTTT.

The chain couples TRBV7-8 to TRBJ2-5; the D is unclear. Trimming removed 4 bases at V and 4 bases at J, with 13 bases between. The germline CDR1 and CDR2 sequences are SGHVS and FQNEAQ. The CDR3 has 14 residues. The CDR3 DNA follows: TGTGCCAGCAGCTCCCCCAGGATCGCAGAGACCCAGTACTTC. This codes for CASSSPRIAETQYF. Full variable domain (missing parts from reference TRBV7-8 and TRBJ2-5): GAGVSQSPRYKVAKRGQDVALRCDPISGHVSLFWYQQALGQGPEFLTYFQNEAQLDKSGLPSDRFFAERPEGSVSTLKIQRTQQEDSAVYLCASSSPRIAETQYFGPGTRLLVL.

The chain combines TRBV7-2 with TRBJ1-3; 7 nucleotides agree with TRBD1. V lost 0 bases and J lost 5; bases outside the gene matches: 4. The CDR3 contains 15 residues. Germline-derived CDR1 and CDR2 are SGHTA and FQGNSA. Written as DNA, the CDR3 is TGTGCCAGCAGCTTAGCGGTGACAGGGAGAAACACCATATATTTT. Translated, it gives CASSLAVTGRNTIYF. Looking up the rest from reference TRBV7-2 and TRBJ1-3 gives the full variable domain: GAGVSQSPSNKVTEKGKDVELRCDPISGHTALYWYRQSLGQGLEFLIYFQGNSAPDKSGLPSDRFSAERTGGSVSTLTIQRTQQEDSAVYLCASSLAVTGRNTIYFGEGSWLTVV.

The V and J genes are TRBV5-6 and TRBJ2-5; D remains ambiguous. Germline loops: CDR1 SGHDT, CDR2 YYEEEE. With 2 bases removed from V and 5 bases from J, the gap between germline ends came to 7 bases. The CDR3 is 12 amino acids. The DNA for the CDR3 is TGTGCCAGCAGCTTATTCAGGGAGACCCAGTACTTC. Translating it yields CASSLFRETQYF.